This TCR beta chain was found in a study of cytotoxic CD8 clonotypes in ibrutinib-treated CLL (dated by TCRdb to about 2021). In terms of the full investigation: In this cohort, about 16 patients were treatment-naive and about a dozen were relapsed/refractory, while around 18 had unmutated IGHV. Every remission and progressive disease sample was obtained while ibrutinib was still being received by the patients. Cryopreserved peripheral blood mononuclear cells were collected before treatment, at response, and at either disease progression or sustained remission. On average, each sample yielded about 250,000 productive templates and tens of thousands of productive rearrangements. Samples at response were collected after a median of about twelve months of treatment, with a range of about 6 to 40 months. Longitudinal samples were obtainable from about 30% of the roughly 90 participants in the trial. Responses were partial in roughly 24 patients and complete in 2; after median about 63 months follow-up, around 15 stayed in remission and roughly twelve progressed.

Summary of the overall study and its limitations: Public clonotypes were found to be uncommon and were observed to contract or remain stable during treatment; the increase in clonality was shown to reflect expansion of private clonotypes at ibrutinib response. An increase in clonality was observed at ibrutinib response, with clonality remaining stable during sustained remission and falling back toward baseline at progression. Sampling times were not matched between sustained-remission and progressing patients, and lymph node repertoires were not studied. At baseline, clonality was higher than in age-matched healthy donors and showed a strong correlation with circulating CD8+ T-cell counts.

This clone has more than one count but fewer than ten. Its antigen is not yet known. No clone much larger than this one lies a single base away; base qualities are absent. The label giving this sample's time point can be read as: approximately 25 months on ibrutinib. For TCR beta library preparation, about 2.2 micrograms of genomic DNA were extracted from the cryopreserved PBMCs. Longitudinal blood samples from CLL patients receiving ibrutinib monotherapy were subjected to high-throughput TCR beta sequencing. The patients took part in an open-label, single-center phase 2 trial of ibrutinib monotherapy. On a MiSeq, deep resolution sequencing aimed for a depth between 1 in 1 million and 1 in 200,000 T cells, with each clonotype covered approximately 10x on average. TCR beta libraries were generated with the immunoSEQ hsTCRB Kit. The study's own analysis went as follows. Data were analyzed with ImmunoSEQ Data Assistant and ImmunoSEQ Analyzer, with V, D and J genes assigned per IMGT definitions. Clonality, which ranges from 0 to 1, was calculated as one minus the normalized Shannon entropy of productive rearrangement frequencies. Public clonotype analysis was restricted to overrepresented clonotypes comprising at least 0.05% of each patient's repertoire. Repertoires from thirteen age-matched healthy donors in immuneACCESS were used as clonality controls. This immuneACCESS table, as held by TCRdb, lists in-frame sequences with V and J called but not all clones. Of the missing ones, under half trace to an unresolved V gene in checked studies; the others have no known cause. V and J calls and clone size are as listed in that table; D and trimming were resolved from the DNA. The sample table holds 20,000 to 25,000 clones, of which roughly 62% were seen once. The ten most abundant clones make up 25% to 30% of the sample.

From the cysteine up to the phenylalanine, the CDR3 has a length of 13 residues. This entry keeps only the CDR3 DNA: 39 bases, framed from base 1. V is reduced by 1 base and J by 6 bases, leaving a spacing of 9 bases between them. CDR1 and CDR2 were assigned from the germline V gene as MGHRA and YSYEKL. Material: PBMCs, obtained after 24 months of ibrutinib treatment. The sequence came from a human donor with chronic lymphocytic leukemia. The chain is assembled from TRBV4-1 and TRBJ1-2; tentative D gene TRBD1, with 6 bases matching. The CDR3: CASSQGGPDGYTF. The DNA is TGCGCCAGCAGCCAAGGGGGGCCAGATGGCTACACCTTC.